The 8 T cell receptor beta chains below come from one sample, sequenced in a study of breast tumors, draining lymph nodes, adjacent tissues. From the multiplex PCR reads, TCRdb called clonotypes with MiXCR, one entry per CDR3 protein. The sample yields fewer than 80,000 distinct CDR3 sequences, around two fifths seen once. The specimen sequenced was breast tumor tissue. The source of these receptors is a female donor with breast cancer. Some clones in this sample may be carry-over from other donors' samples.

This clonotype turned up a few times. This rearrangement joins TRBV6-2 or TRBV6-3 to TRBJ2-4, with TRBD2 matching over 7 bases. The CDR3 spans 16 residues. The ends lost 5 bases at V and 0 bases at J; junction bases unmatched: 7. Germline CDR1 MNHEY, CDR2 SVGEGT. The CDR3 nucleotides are TGTGCCAGCAGTCACCCGGGGGGTCTAGCCAAAAACATTCAGTACTTC. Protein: CASSHPGGLAKNIQYF.

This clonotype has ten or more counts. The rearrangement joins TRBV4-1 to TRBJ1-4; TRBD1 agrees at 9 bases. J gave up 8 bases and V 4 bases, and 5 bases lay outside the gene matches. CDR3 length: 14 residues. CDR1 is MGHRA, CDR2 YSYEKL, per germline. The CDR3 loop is CASSRDRAGEKLFF. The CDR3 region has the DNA TGCGCCAGCAGCCGGGACAGGGCCGGGGAAAAACTGTTTTTT.

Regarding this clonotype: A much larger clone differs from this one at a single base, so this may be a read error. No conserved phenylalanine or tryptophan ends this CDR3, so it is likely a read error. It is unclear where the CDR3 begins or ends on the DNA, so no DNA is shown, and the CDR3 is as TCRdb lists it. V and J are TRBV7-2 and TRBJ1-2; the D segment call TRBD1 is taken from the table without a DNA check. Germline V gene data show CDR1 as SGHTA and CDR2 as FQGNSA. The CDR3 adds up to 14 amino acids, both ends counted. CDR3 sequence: CASSSGRSNYGYAL.

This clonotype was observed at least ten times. CDR3 sequence: CATSDLLVGGGAFQNSTDTQYF. CDR3 DNA sequence: TGTGCCACCAGTGATTTGCTGGTGGGCGGGGGGGCTTTTCAGAATAGCACAGATACGCAGTATTTT. This chain links TRBV24-1 with TRBJ2-3; 9 positions match TRBD2. The CDR3 sequence is 22 residues long. CDR1 and CDR2 from the germline V gene are KGHDR and SFDVKD. V lost 0 bases to trimming and J lost 0 bases; unmatched junction nucleotides: 18.

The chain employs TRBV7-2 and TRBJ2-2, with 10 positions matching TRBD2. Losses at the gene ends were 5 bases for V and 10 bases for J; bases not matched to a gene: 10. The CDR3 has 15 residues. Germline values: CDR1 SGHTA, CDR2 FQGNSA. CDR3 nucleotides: TGTGCCAGCAGCGGACTAGCGGCAACCTCCGCGGAGCTGTTTTTT. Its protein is CASSGLAATSAELFF.

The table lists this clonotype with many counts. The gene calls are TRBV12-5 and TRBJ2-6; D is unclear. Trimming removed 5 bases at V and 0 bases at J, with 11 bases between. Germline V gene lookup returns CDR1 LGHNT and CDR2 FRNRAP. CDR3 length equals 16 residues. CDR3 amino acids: CASGPEVDSGANVLTF. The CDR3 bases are TGTGCTAGTGGTCCCGAAGTGGACTCTGGGGCCAACGTCCTGACTTTC.

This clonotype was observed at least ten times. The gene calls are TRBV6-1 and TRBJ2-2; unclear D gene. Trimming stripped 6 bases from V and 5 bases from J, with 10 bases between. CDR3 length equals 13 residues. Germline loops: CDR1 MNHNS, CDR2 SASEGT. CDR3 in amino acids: CASRPTETGELFF. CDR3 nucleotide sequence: TGTGCCAGCAGACCAACTGAAACCGGGGAGCTGTTTTTT.

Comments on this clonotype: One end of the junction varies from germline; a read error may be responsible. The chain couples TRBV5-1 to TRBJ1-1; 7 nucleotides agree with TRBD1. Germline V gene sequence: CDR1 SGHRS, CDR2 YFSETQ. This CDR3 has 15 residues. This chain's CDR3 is CASSFPGGSMAEAFF. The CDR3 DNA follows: TGTGCCAGCAGCTTTCCAGGGGGGTCTATGGCTGAAGCTTTCTTT.